The 13 T cell receptor beta chains below all came from one sample that was sequenced in a study of blood T cell repertoires in COVID-19. Clones were sequenced by immunoSEQ multiplex PCR, and TCRdb holds only the in-frame ones, with some missing. The sample has about 200,000 clones; approximately 87% are singletons. The material sequenced was peripheral blood. Every receptor here comes from a woman between 65 and 79 years old with acute or convalescent COVID-19.

J is TRBJ2-7 and V is TRBV29-1; TRBD2 matches at 11 bases. The CDR3 extends over 14 amino acids. CDR1 is SQVTM and CDR2 is ANQGSEA in the germline V gene. With 6 bases clipped from V and 0 bases from J, the junction kept 4 bases outside the gene matches. The CDR3 protein is CSVPGTSGSYEQYF. DNA of the CDR3: TGCAGCGTGCCCGGGACTAGCGGCTCCTACGAGCAGTACTTC.

This chain uses TRBV29-1 with TRBJ2-7; a possible D gene is TRBD1 (5 bases). From germline, CDR1 is SQVTM and CDR2 ANQGSEA. V was clipped by 4 bases and J by 4 bases, with 11 bases between them. This CDR3 is 12 amino acids long. This CDR3 reads CSVAGFGYEQYF. In nucleotides, the CDR3 is TGCAGCGTTGCAGGGTTTGGGTACGAGCAGTACTTC.

V is TRBV7-2 and J is TRBJ2-7; a weak D match, TRBD2 (5 bases). In germline, CDR1 is SGHTA, CDR2 FQGNSA. The CDR3 has 14 residues. Trimming stripped 6 bases from V and 2 bases from J, with 14 bases between. The CDR3 DNA is TGTGCCAGCAGGCCTAGCAGCGGCCCCTACGAGCAGTACTTC. It specifies CASRPSSGPYEQYF. Full variable domain (remainder filled in from reference TRBV7-2 and TRBJ2-7): GAGVSQSPSNKVTEKGKDVELRCDPISGHTALYWYRQSLGQGLEFLIYFQGNSAPDKSGLPSDRFSAERTGGSVSTLTIQRTQQEDSAVYLCASRPSSGPYEQYFGPGTRLTVT.

The chain uses TRBV19 and TRBJ1-1, with a possible D match to TRBD1 (5 bases). V gave up 5 bases and J gave up 8 bases, with 15 bases separating them. The CDR3 runs 13 residues. Germline V gene data show CDR1 as LNHDA and CDR2 as SQIVND (reference sequence). CDR3 sequence: CASSEAGIGEAFF. CDR3 DNA sequence: TGTGCCAGTAGTGAAGCAGGGATTGGCGAAGCTTTCTTT.

The CDR3 loop is CASSLTWGGYEQYF. DNA for the CDR3: TGTGCCAGCAGTTTGACGTGGGGGGGCTACGAGCAGTACTTC. The chain carries TRBV28 and TRBJ2-7; 7 positions agree with TRBD2. Germline V CDR1 and CDR2: MDHEN, SYDVKM. This CDR3 has 14 residues. J gave up 3 bases and V 3 bases, and 5 bases lay outside the gene matches.

The V call is TRBV7-2, the J call TRBJ1-6; D might be TRBD1 (5 bases). The CDR3 contains 15 residues. Between the trimmed V and J ends, which lost 1 base and 5 bases, there was a span of 9 bases. The germline V gene has CDR1 SGHTA and CDR2 FQGNSA. The CDR3 reads CASSLGGTHNSPLHF. Written as DNA, the CDR3 is TGTGCCAGCAGCTTAGGCGGGACGCATAATTCACCCCTCCACTTT.

DNA of the CDR3: TGTGCCAGCAGCTGGGACAGGCTGAACACTGAAGCTTTCTTT. It translates to CASSWDRLNTEAFF. The chain joins TRBV11-1 to TRBJ1-1, with 8 positions matching TRBD1. The CDR3 runs to 14 residues. Germline assignment: CDR1 SGHAT and CDR2 FQDESV (reference sequence). V was clipped by 4 bases and J by 0 bases; unmatched bases: 1.

This clone was recorded a few times. V gene TRBV24-1 combines with J gene TRBJ2-5; 10 nucleotides line up with TRBD2. Germline-derived CDR1 and CDR2 are KGHDR and SFDVKD. There are 15 residues in the CDR3. Trimming cost V 7 bases and J 1 base; bases outside gene matches: 5. The CDR3 spells CATRSSGGTQETQYF. In nucleotides, the CDR3 is TGTGCCACCAGGAGTAGCGGGGGGACCCAAGAGACCCAGTACTTC.

CDR3 coding DNA: TGCAGCGTTTATACAGGGTGGAACACTGAAGCTTTCTTT. Amino acid sequence: CSVYTGWNTEAFF. The V call is TRBV29-1, the J call TRBJ1-1, with D possibly being TRBD1 (6 bases). The V end lost 5 bases, the J end lost 1 base, and 11 bases lay between the germline ends. From germline, CDR1 is SQVTM and CDR2 ANQGSEA. The CDR3 is made up of 13 amino acids.

The V and J genes are TRBV5-5 and TRBJ1-2; D is unclear. Germline V lookup: CDR1 SGHKS, CDR2 YYEKEE (reference sequence). This CDR3 is built from 13 residues. The V and J ends lost 4 bases and 8 bases respectively, with 15 bases between them. CDR3 nucleotides: TGTGCCAGCAGCCCCACGCGGGAACGGGGCTACACCTTC. It specifies CASSPTRERGYTF.

The chain couples TRBV28 to TRBJ1-4, with 9 bases aligning to TRBD1. Germline V gene data show CDR1 as MDHEN and CDR2 as SYDVKM. The CDR3 loop spans 20 amino acids. J gave up 3 bases and V 6 bases, and 20 bases lay outside the gene matches. DNA for the CDR3: TGTGCCAGCAGACCTCTAAGGTGGGACAGGGTCCCACAGGCTAATGAAAAACTGTTTTTT. Translated, it gives CASRPLRWDRVPQANEKLFF.

The chain employs TRBV5-6 and TRBJ2-7, with D unresolved. The germline gives CDR1 SGHDT, CDR2 YYEEEE. Trimming removed 6 bases at V and 6 bases at J, with 13 bases between. The CDR3 sequence is 12 residues long. This chain's CDR3 is CASTLRVGEQYF. The DNA of the CDR3 is TGTGCCAGCACCCTCCGGGTGGGCGAGCAGTACTTC.

The chain joins TRBV28 to TRBJ1-1; 7 nucleotides agree with TRBD1. With 6 bases clipped from V and 4 bases from J, the junction kept 2 bases outside the gene matches. CDR3 size: 12 residues. Per germline, CDR1 MDHEN and CDR2 SYDVKM. CDR3 nucleotide sequence: TGTGCCAGCAGCAGGGGGACCACTGAAGCTTTCTTT. This translates into CASSRGTTEAFF. The entire variable domain, with the rest obtained from reference TRBV28 and TRBJ1-1, is as follows: DVKVTQSSRYLVKRTGEKVFLECVQDMDHENMFWYRQDPGLGLRLIYFSYDVKMKEKGDIPEGYSVSREKKERFSLILESASTNQTSMYLCASSRGTTEAFFGQGTRLTVV.